The clone carrying this T cell receptor beta chain appeared a single time. The source of the sample is a study of T cell changes during pregnancy in multiple sclerosis. Deletions cut 4 bases from V and 1 base from J, with 11 bases between. Germline V CDR1 and CDR2: MNHNS, SASEGT. The CDR3 extends over 14 amino acids. Libraries were prepared by immunoSEQ multiplex PCR; TCRdb keeps only in-frame clonotypes and omits some of them. The sample consists of 90,000 to 95,000 clones, 90% to 95% of them appearing once. The rearrangement links TRBV6-1 to TRBJ2-7; D possibly corresponds to TRBD1 (6 bases). The sample consisted of peripheral blood, taken in the third trimester of pregnancy. This TCR was sampled from a female donor with multiple sclerosis, enrolled in a pregnancy study. The CDR3 loop is CASSAGQGSYEQYF. Written as DNA, the CDR3 is TGTGCCAGCAGTGCGGGGCAGGGGTCCTACGAGCAGTACTTC.